The rows below give T cell receptor beta chains drawn from one sample of a study of control samples from healthy donors and cancer patients. Only in-frame clones appear in the TCRdb table, and some are missing; sequencing was by immunoSEQ multiplex PCR. The data contain approximately 100,000 clones, more than 70% of them singletons. The source material was blood. These receptors all stem from a woman aged 40 to 50 in good health. Both conserved end residues are part of each CDR3. The D gene is left open where the match is weak. Not all rows give a size; the values are once, few, many and, for expanded clones, a class.

V	size	D	J	DNA	CDR3
TRBV7-2	.	TRBD1	TRBJ1-1	TGTGCCAGCAGCTTAGTTTCCTGGGACAGGGGGTACACTGAAGCTTTCTTT	CASSLVSWDRGYTEAFF
TRBV10-3	.	.	TRBJ1-1	TGTGCCATCAGTGAGTCGGTTGGTGAAAAAGCTTTCTTT	CAISESVGEKAFF
TRBV15	.	.	TRBJ2-5	TGTGCCACCAGCAGAGTTGGAGGGACGGGGGAAGAGACCCAGTACTTC	CATSRVGGTGEETQYF
TRBV9	.	TRBD1	TRBJ2-2	TGTGCCAGCAGCGGACAGGGTACCGGGGAGCTGTTTTTT	CASSGQGTGELFF
TRBV18	.	.	TRBJ2-6	TGTGCCAGCTCGCCCATCTCTGGGGCCAACGTCCTGACTTTC	CASSPISGANVLTF
TRBV24-1	.	TRBD1	TRBJ1-1	TGTGCCACCGCCTTGACAGGGAACACTGAGGCTTTCTTT	CATALTGNTEAFF
TRBV10-2	.	.	TRBJ1-3	TGCGCCAGCAGGGACCTCTCTGGAAACACCATATATTTT	CASRDLSGNTIYF
TRBV14	few	.	TRBJ1-2	TGTGCCAGCAGCCCGAGGACCAGATCGCGCGGCTACACCTTC	CASSPRTRSRGYTF
TRBV27	.	.	TRBJ1-1	TGTGCCAGCAGTTTAGGACTCGGGTACACTGAAGCTTTCTTT	CASSLGLGYTEAFF
TRBV27	.	TRBD1	TRBJ1-2	TGTGCCAGCAGTTCTCGTCCCGGGACAGGGGTTGGTGACTATGGCTACACCTTC	CASSSRPGTGVGDYGYTF
TRBV7-9	.	.	TRBJ1-2	TGTGCCAGCAGTCAACAGACCCGCTATGGCTACACCTTC	CASSQQTRYGYTF
TRBV11-3	.	TRBD1	TRBJ1-3	TGTGCCAGCAGCTCGGACAGGGGTGACACCATATATTTT	CASSSDRGDTIYF
TRBV30	.	.	TRBJ2-2	TGTGCCTGGAGTGTAGTAGCTTGGGAGCTGTTTTTT	CAWSVVAWELFF
TRBV5-8	.	.	TRBJ1-6	TGTGCCAGCAGCCTACCCGAAGTTAGGTCACCCCTCCACTTT	CASSLPEVRSPLHF
TRBV19	once	TRBD1	TRBJ2-7	TGTGCCAGTAAGGGGACAGGTCCCTACGAGCAGTACTTC	CASKGTGPYEQYF
TRBV7-2	.	.	TRBJ2-7	TGTGCCAGCAGCCCATCGACCTTCCCTGTCGGCGAGCAGTACTTC	CASSPSTFPVGEQYF
TRBV6-2/TRBV6-3	.	.	TRBJ1-5	TGTGCCAGCAGTTATCTGGCGGATCAGCCCCAGCATTTT	CASSYLADQPQHF
TRBV9	few	TRBD1	TRBJ2-2	TGTGCCAGCAGCTACTCCGACAGGGGGAACACCGGGGAGCTGTTTTTT	CASSYSDRGNTGELFF
TRBV19	.	.	TRBJ1-1	TGTGCCAGTGCAGGGAGAGGGAACACTGAAGCTTTCTTT	CASAGRGNTEAFF
TRBV19	.	.	TRBJ1-5	TGTGCCAGTGATAGACAGTCCAATCAGCCCCAGCATTTT	CASDRQSNQPQHF
TRBV10-3	.	.	TRBJ1-3	TGTGCCATCAGTGCGGCGGGCAGCTCTGGAAACACCATATATTTT	CAISAAGSSGNTIYF
TRBV5-6	.	.	TRBJ1-2	TGTGCCAGCAGCTTGTGGCAAGCGGGCTACACCTTC	CASSLWQAGYTF
TRBV6-2/TRBV6-3	.	TRBD2	TRBJ2-7	TGTGCCAGCAGCCAAGGCGGGGGTCGGTACGAGCAGTACTTC	CASSQGGGRYEQYF
TRBV3-1/TRBV3-2	.	.	TRBJ1-1	TGTGCCAGCAGCCAAGATCGGATGATGCCAGTTAACACTGAAGCTTTCTTT	CASSQDRMMPVNTEAFF
TRBV3-1/TRBV3-2	.	TRBD1	TRBJ2-3	TGTGCCAGCAGCCAAGATCGATGGGGACAGGGCACAGATACGCAGTATTTT	CASSQDRWGQGTDTQYF
TRBV6-1	.	.	TRBJ1-2	TGTGCCAGCAGTTCCACGGCCGGGGTTGGTGGCTACACCTTC	CASSSTAGVGGYTF
TRBV14	.	.	TRBJ1-1	TGTGCCAGCAGCCAACAGGGGTTCACTGAAGCTTTCTTT	CASSQQGFTEAFF
TRBV7-2	.	.	TRBJ1-4	TGTGCCAGCAGCCAAAGATGGGGCATTAATGAAAAACTGTTTTTT	CASSQRWGINEKLFF
TRBV21-1	.	.	TRBJ2-4	.	CASSKAEWGGGADPPLPAKNIQYF
TRBV5-5	few	.	TRBJ2-5	TGTGCCAGCAGCTTTTCGGCCGGGACGCAAGAGACCCAGTACTTC	CASSFSAGTQETQYF
TRBV9	few	TRBD2	TRBJ2-1	TGTGCCAGCAGCGTAGGGACTAGCGGGGGGTCCACTGAGCAGTTCTTC	CASSVGTSGGSTEQFF
TRBV6-6	.	TRBD1	TRBJ1-3	TGTGCCAGCATTCGGGACAGCTTGGGAGGCACCATATATTTT	CASIRDSLGGTIYF
TRBV25-1	few	TRBD1	TRBJ1-2	TGTGCCAGCAGTATGACCGCAGGGGGCGGGGGCTACACCTTC	CASSMTAGGGGYTF
TRBV5-1	.	.	TRBJ2-7	TGCGCCAGCAGCTGGTCAGACAGGTATCCCTACGAGCAGTACTTC	CASSWSDRYPYEQYF
TRBV7-9	once	.	TRBJ2-3	TGTGCCAGCAGCCCCCAAATCTCCACAGATACGCAGTATTTT	CASSPQISTDTQYF
TRBV27	.	TRBD1	TRBJ2-7	TGTGCCAGCAGTTCCCTAAGTGGGTTCGGGACAGCAAGCTCCTACGAGCAGTACTTC	CASSSLSGFGTASSYEQYF